A single sample gave rise to the 22 T cell receptor beta chains below, sequenced in a study of T cells in Graves' hyperthyroidism and ophthalmopathy. TCR beta CDR3 regions were amplified from RNA. The HTBI primer set drove a first-round RT-PCR of the TCR CDR3. One entry per CDR3 protein, called by TCRdb with MiXCR from the multiplex PCR reads. The data contain roughly 600,000 distinct CDR3 sequences, roughly 15% of them singletons. Sequencing input: blood. The receptor source for this set is a woman aged 45-65 years with Graves' ophthalmopathy.

This clonotype was seen once. The chain carries TRBV5-6 and TRBJ1-3; the D gene is possibly TRBD1 (5 bases). CDR3 length: 16 residues. In germline, CDR1 is SGHDT, CDR2 YYEEEE. The ends were cut back, 1 base at V and 4 bases at J, with 15 bases in the middle. CDR3 amino acids: CASSLWTQSPGNTIYF. In nucleotides, the CDR3 is TGTGCCAGCAGCTTGTGGACACAAAGTCCGGGAAACACCATATATTTT.

This clonotype was counted only a few times. The J gene is TRBJ2-1, the V gene TRBV4-2, with 8 bases identical to TRBD2. The CDR3 runs 18 residues. Looked up from germline, CDR1 is LGHNA and CDR2 is YNFKEQ. Trimming removed 0 bases from V and 2 bases from J; junction bases left unmatched: 9. This chain's CDR3 is CASSQEIAGPPTYNEQFF. The CDR3 DNA sequence: TGTGCCAGCAGCCAAGAGATAGCGGGACCCCCCACCTACAATGAGCAGTTCTTC.

This clonotype was found many times. The chain joins TRBV6-2 or TRBV6-3 to TRBJ1-2, with 9 bases matching TRBD1. V lost 6 bases and J lost 7; bases outside the gene matches: 6. Germline assignment: CDR1 MNHEY and CDR2 SVGEGT. This CDR3 comprises 13 residues. CDR3 protein: CASRSTGGSGYTF. CDR3 coding DNA: TGTGCCAGCAGATCTACAGGGGGCAGTGGCTACACCTTC.

This clonotype was counted a few times. A single base separates this from a much larger clone, so it may be a read error. The chain is built from TRBV18 and TRBJ1-5, with TRBD1 as a possible D gene (6 bases). The CDR3 spans 15 residues. Germline assignment: CDR1 KGHSH and CDR2 LQKENI. CDR3 loop: CASSPQGQRDQLQHF. In DNA form, the CDR3 reads TGTGCCAGCTCACCCCAGGGACAACGGGATCAGCTCCAGCATTTT.

Ten or more counts support this clonotype. The chain recombines TRBV30 with TRBJ2-7, with D possibly matching TRBD2 (6 bases). Per the germline V gene, CDR1 is GTSNPN and CDR2 is SVGIG (reference sequence). V lost 3 bases, J lost 2 bases, and 8 bases lay in between. The CDR3 loop spans 12 amino acids. The CDR3 DNA reads as TGTGCCTGGAGGGGGGGAACCTACGAGCAGTACTTC. Protein product: CAWRGGTYEQYF.

This rearrangement joins TRBV4-1 to TRBJ2-4; 11 bases are a match to TRBD1. CDR1 is MGHRA and CDR2 is YSYEKL in the germline V gene. This CDR3 has 15 residues. Losses at the gene ends were 6 bases for V and 9 bases for J; bases not matched to a gene: 10. CDR3 bases: TGCGCCAGCAGTTACCCGGGACAGGGGGTCGGCATTCAGTACTTC. Amino acids: CASSYPGQGVGIQYF.

The sample holds one count of this clonotype. The chain links TRBV12-3 or TRBV12-4 to TRBJ1-1; D is uncertain. V lost 8 bases, J lost 3 bases, and 10 bases lay in between. This CDR3 comprises 12 residues. The CDR3 spells CASGIRDTEAFF. The CDR3 nucleotides are TGTGCCAGCGGCATAAGGGACACTGAAGCTTTCTTT.

This clonotype was counted at least ten times. The rearrangement links TRBV2 to TRBJ2-1; TRBD2 matches at 7 bases. The germline CDR1 and CDR2 sequences are SNHLY and FYNNEI. The CDR3 has 12 amino acids. The ends lost 4 bases at V and 9 bases at J; junction bases unmatched: 3. CDR3 DNA sequence: TGTGCCAGCAGTGTGGGGGGGATTGAGCAGTTCTTC. Encoded protein: CASSVGGIEQFF.

The CDR3, as DNA: TGCAGCGTTGACCTTGGACCCTATTATGGCTACACCTTC. This gives the protein CSVDLGPYYGYTF. V usage is TRBV29-1 and J usage is TRBJ1-2; D unresolved. The CDR3 extends over 13 amino acids. Trimming left V 3 bases short and J 5 bases short, with 13 bases between. Germline CDR1 reads SQVTM; CDR2 reads ANQGSEA.

This clonotype appeared a few times. The chain joins TRBV27 to TRBJ2-1, with D uncertain. V dropped 1 base and J dropped 6 bases, with 10 bases sitting between them. Germline CDR1 is MNHEY and CDR2 is SMNVEV (reference sequence). The CDR3 loop spans 14 amino acids. The CDR3 sequence: CASSLYGVGNEQFF. The DNA of the CDR3 is TGTGCCAGCAGTTTATACGGAGTGGGCAATGAGCAGTTCTTC.

This clonotype has only a few counts. This chain uses TRBV2 with TRBJ2-2; 8 bases agree with TRBD1. CDR1 and CDR2 from the germline V gene are SNHLY and FYNNEI. This CDR3 comprises 16 residues. V lost 4 bases to trimming and J lost 5 bases; unmatched junction nucleotides: 9. CDR3 protein: CASSVSQGAFTGELFF. The CDR3, as DNA: TGTGCCAGCAGTGTTAGCCAGGGGGCTTTTACCGGGGAGCTGTTTTTT.

The genes are TRBV18 and TRBJ2-1; 13 bases agree with TRBD2. The CDR3 contains 17 residues. Germline CDR1 and CDR2: KGHSH and LQKENI. V was clipped by 0 bases and J by 1 base; unmatched bases: 0. In nucleotides, the CDR3 is TGTGCCAGCTCACCACCGACTAGCGGGAGGTCCTACAATGAGCAGTTCTTC. This gives the protein CASSPPTSGRSYNEQFF.

In its sample, this clonotype was seen many times. V gene TRBV18 combines with J gene TRBJ1-1, with 7 bases identical to TRBD1. The CDR3 covers 15 residues. V trimming: 2 bases; J trimming: 1 base; junction bases outside the gene matches: 4. CDR1 and CDR2 from the germline V gene are KGHSH and LQKENI. The chain's CDR3 is CASSPWQGENTEAFF. The CDR3 bases are TGTGCCAGCTCACCATGGCAGGGGGAGAACACTGAAGCTTTCTTT. The whole variable domain, remainder taken from reference TRBV18 and TRBJ1-1, is NAGVMQNPRHLVRRRGQEARLRCSPMKGHSHVYWYRQLPEEGLKFMVYLQKENIIDESGMPKERFSAEFPKEGPSILRIQQVVRGDSAAYFCASSPWQGENTEAFFGQGTRLTVV.

This clonotype was recorded many times. The chain joins TRBV18 to TRBJ2-5; 7 bases are a match to TRBD1. The V segment lost 4 bases and the J segment 3 bases; nucleotides outside the gene matches: 2. This CDR3 region has 13 residues. Germline V CDR1 and CDR2: KGHSH, LQKENI. DNA of the CDR3: TGTGCCAGCTCACGGGGGACAGAAGAGACCCAGTACTTC. Translated, it gives CASSRGTEETQYF.

This chain uses TRBV19 with TRBJ2-3, with D hard to call. The CDR3 spans 15 residues. Deletions cut 2 bases from V and 0 bases from J, with 9 bases between. CDR1 and CDR2 from the germline V gene are LNHDA and SQIVND (reference sequence). For the CDR3, the DNA is TGTGCCAGTAGTATATTAGGTGCTAGCACAGATACGCAGTATTTT. Protein product: CASSILGASTDTQYF.

The rearrangement uses TRBV7-9 and TRBJ1-2; a possible D gene is TRBD1 (6 bases). Trimming pared 5 bases from V and 2 bases from J, leaving 18 bases between. The CDR3 has 16 amino acids. In germline, CDR1 is SEHNR, CDR2 FQNEAQ (reference sequence). CDR3 amino acids: CASSPRGGGSNYGYTF. The CDR3 DNA reads TGTGCCAGCAGCCCCCGGGGAGGGGGATCCAACTATGGCTACACCTTC.

Notes on this clonotype: A single base separates this from a much larger clone, so it may be a read error. The chain couples TRBV7-2 to TRBJ2-7, with D maybe TRBD1 (6 bases). The CDR3 covers 15 residues. Germline loops: CDR1 SGHTA, CDR2 FQGNSA. Trimming removed 2 bases from V and 7 bases from J, with 18 bases in between. The CDR3 loop reads CTSSLLQGRLGEQYF. CDR3 sequence (DNA): TGTACCAGCAGCTTACTACAGGGTAGATTGGGGGAGCAGTACTTC.

The chain links TRBV29-1 to TRBJ2-3, with D unresolved. Germline values: CDR1 SQVTM, CDR2 ANQGSEA. The CDR3 covers 12 residues. Trimming took off 3 bases at V and 7 bases at J, with 11 bases between the two ends. The chain's CDR3 is CSVELADNTQYF. The CDR3 DNA reads TGCAGCGTTGAGTTAGCAGATAATACGCAGTATTTT.

This clonotype was seen only a few times. The V call is TRBV5-5, the J call TRBJ2-1; the match to TRBD2 covers 11 bases. CDR3 length equals 18 residues. CDR1 SGHKS and CDR2 YYEKEE come from the germline V gene (reference sequence). The trim removed 0 bases at V and 0 bases at J, leaving 5 bases unmatched. CDR3: CASSLGASGRYSYNEQFF. Written as DNA, the CDR3 is TGTGCCAGCAGCTTGGGAGCTAGCGGGAGGTACTCCTACAATGAGCAGTTCTTC.

This clonotype was recorded at least ten times. The chain uses TRBV24-1 and TRBJ2-1; unclear D gene. V lost 1 base, J lost 6 bases, and 3 bases lay in between. Per germline, CDR1 KGHDR and CDR2 SFDVKD. This CDR3 has 12 residues. CDR3 DNA: TGTGCCACCAGTGATTTAGGCAATGAGCAGTTCTTC. This translates into CATSDLGNEQFF.

Note on this clonotype: This may stem from a read error, because a much larger clone lies one nucleotide away. The chain has TRBV29-1 and TRBJ2-2, with 8 bases matching TRBD1. This CDR3 is 14 amino acids long. Germline CDR1 and CDR2: SQVTM and ANQGSEA. Written as DNA, the CDR3 is TGCAGCGTCGACGGACAGGGAGGAACCGGGGGGCTGTTTTTT. As protein: CSVDGQGGTGGLFF.

This clonotype was found many times. DNA of the CDR3: TGTGCCAGCAGCTTAGTGACAGCTAGCAATCAGCCCCAGCATTTT. It is translated as CASSLVTASNQPQHF. The J gene is TRBJ1-5, the V gene TRBV7-2, with D tentatively TRBD1 (5 bases). Trimming stripped 1 base from V and 0 bases from J, with 7 bases between. The CDR3 consists of 15 residues. Germline loops: CDR1 SGHTA, CDR2 FQGNSA. Combining the CDR3 with reference TRBV7-2 and TRBJ1-5 gives the whole variable domain GAGVSQSPSNKVTEKGKDVELRCDPISGHTALYWYRQSLGQGLEFLIYFQGNSAPDKSGLPSDRFSAERTGGSVSTLTIQRTQQEDSAVYLCASSLVTASNQPQHFGDGTRLSIL.